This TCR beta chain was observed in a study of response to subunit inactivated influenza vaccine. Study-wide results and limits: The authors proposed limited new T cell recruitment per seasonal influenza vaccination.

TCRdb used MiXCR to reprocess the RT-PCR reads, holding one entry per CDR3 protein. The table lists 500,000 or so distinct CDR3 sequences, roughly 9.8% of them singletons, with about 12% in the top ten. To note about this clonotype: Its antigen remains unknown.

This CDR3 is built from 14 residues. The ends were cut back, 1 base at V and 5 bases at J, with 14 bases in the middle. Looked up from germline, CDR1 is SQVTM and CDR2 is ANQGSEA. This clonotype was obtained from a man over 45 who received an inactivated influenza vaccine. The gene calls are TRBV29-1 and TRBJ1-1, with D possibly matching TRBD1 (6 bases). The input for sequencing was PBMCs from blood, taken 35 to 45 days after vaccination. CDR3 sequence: CSVEGRQGSTEAFF. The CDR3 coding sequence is TGCAGCGTTGAAGGGCGTCAGGGGTCTACTGAAGCTTTCTTT. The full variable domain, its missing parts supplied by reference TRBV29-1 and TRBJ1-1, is SAVISQKPSRDICQRGTSLTIQCQVDSQVTMMFWYRQQPGQSLTLIATANQGSEATYESGFVIDKFPISRPNLTFSTLTVSNMSPEDSSIYLCSVEGRQGSTEAFFGQGTRLTVV.